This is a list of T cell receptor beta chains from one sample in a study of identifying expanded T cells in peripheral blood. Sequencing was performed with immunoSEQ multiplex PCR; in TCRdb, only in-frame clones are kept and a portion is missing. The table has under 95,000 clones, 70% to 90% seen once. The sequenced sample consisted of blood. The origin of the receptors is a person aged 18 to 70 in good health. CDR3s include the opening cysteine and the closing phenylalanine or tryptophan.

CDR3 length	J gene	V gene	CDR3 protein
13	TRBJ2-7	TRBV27	CASSLNRANEQYF
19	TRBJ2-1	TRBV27	CASSLFSRGLAGGYNEQFF
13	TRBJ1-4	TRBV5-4	CASSPNLGGELFF
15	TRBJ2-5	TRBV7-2	CASSLTGTSGETQYF
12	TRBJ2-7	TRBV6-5	CASSYTEAEQYF
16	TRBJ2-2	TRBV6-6	CASSYSVVVLTGELFF
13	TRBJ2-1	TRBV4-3	CASSQNERSVLFF
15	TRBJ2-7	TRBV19	CASRRTSGGSYEQYF
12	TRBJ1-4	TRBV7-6	CASSLSTEKLFF
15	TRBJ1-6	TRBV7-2	CASSLSTPYNSPLHF
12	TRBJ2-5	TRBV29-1	CSVTTGVETQYF
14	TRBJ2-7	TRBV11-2	CASSQGAGTYEQYF
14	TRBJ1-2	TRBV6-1	CASSEARGSGGYTF
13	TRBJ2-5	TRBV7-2	CASSARGLGTQYF
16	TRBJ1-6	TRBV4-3	CASSQSPTGSNSPLHF
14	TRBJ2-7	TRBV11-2	CASSPPGRVYEQYF
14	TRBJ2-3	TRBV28	CASSSPGGPDTQYF
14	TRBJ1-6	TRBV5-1	CASSLDQGNSPLHF
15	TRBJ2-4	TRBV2	CASSVKLLAKNIQYF
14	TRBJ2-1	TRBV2	CASSEARRYNEQFF
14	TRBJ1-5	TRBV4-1	CASSDRGSNQPQHF
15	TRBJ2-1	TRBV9	CASGSGTSGYNEQFF
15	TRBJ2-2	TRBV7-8	CASSLYTSNTGELFF
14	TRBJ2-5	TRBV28	CASSLYRYQETQYF
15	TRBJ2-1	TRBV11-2	CASSLVSPGDAEQFF
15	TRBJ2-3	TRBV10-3	CAANPTSSGTDTQYF
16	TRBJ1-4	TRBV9	CASSVSAGGAGEKLFF
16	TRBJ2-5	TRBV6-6	CASSYLRTGKLETQYF
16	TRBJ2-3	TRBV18	CASSPVGLKSTDTQYF
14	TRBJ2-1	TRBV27	CASSLSGASNEQFF
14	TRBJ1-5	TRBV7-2	CASSRGRGNQPQHF
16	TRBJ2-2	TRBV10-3	CAISLDRGLDTGELFF
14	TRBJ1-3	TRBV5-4	CASSSRQDGNTIYF
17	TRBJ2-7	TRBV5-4	CASSLRATSGRDDEQYF
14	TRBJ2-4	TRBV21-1	CASSKNRGRNIQYF
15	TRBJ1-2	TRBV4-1	CASSQGFAGLYGYTF
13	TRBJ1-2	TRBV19	CASSMWRGDGYTF
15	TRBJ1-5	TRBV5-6	CASSIYDREGQPQHF
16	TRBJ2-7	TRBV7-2	CASSLFSQGGAYEQYF
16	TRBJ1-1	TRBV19	CASSNNRAALNTEAFF
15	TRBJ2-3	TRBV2	CASRGLAGLTDTQYF
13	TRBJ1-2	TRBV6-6	CASRSGTVHGYTF
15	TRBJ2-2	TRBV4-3	CASSQTGVRTGELFF
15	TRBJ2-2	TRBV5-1	CASSRFDPLTGELFF
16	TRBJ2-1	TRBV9	CASSALLAGGYNEQFF
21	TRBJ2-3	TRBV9	CASSHPWALAGGTPSTDTQYF
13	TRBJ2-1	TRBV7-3	CASSAGYYNEQFF
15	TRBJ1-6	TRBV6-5	CASSYQPGNNSPLHF
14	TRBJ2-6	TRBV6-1	CASSSGSGANVLTF
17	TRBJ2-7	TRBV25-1	CASSDPAGRSSSYEQYF
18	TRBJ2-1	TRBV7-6	CASSFGGLAGVGHNEQFF
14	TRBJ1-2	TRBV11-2	CASRETLANYGYTF
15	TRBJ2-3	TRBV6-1	CAIRTSGGVTDTQYF
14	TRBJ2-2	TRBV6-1	CASTLKGPAGELFF